This T cell receptor beta chain was sequenced for a study of T and B cells in COVID-19 patients. Each TRB amplification used about 250-550 ng of genomic DNA from blood. Multiplex PCR with BIOMED2 TRB-A/B primer pools amplified TRB rearrangements. TCRdb analysed the multiplex PCR reads with MiXCR anew, one entry per CDR3 protein. In the table there are fewer than 6,500 distinct CDR3 sequences, 25% to 35% of which are singletons. This CDR3 has 14 amino acids. CDR1 is MNHNY and CDR2 is SVGAGI in the germline V gene (reference sequence). V lost 3 bases and J lost 4, with 9 bases in between. This chain uses TRBV6-6 with TRBJ2-2, with a weak D call TRBD1 (6 bases). The clonotype was recovered from a human donor with active COVID-19. The donor label of this sample is uncertain. Input material: blood. CDR3 loop: CASSYIRGTGELFF. DNA for the CDR3: TGTGCCAGCAGTTATATCAGGGGCACCGGGGAGCTGTTTTTT.